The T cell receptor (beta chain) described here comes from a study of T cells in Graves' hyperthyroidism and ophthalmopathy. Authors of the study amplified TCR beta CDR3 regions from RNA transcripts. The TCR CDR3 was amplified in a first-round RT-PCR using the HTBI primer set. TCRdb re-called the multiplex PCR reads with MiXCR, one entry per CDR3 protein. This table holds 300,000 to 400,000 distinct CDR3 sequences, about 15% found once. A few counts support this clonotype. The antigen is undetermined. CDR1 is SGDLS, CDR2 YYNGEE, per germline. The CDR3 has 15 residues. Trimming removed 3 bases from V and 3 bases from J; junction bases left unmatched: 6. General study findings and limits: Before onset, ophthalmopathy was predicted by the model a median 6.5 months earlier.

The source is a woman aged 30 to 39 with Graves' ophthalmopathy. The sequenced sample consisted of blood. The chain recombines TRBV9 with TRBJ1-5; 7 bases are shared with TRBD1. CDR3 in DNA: TGTGCCAGCAGCGCGGAGGGGGCGATCAATCAGCCCCAGCATTTT. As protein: CASSAEGAINQPQHF.